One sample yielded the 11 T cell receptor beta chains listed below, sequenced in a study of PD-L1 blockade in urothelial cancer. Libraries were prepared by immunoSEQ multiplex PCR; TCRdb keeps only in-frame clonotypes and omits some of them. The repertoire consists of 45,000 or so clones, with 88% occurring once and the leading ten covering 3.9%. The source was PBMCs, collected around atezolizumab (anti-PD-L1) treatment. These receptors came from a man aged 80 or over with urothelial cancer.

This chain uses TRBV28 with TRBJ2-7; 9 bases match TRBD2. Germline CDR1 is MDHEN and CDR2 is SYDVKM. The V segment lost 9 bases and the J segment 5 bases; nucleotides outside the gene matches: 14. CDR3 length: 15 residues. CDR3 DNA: TGTGCCAGTAGTAGGCGGGAGGGGGTGTCCCACGAGCAGTACTTC. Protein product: CASSRREGVSHEQYF.

The CDR3 region has the DNA TGTGCCAGCTCACCGTCCGAAACAGTGTTCTTC. Its protein product is CASSPSETVFF. The chain uses TRBV18 and TRBJ2-1, with no clear D. CDR1 is KGHSH, CDR2 LQKENI, per germline. Trimming took off 3 bases at V and 15 bases at J, with 12 bases between the two ends. The CDR3 runs to 11 residues.

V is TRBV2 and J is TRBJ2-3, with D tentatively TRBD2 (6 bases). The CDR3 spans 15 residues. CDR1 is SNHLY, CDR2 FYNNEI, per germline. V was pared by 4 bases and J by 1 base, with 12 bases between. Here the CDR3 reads CASSVLGGGTDTQYF. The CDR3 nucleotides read TGTGCCAGCAGTGTTCTGGGGGGAGGCACAGATACGCAGTATTTT.

Written as DNA, the CDR3 is TGTGCCAGCAGTCCTGACAGGACAGAGCAGTACTTC. Translation: CASSPDRTEQYF. The chain links TRBV11-1 to TRBJ2-7; tentative D call: TRBD1 (6 bases). Trimming pared 6 bases from V and 7 bases from J, leaving 13 bases between. This CDR3 is 12 amino acids long. Germline V gene data show CDR1 as SGHAT and CDR2 as FQDESV (reference sequence).

CDR3 nucleotide sequence: TGTGCCAGCAGTGCCGGACAGGGACGAGAAAAACTGTTTTTT. Its protein product is CASSAGQGREKLFF. The rearrangement links TRBV6-1 to TRBJ1-4; 8 bases line up with TRBD1. With 4 bases clipped from V and 8 bases from J, the junction kept 6 bases outside the gene matches. Germline V lookup: CDR1 MNHNS, CDR2 SASEGT. This CDR3 spans 14 amino acids.

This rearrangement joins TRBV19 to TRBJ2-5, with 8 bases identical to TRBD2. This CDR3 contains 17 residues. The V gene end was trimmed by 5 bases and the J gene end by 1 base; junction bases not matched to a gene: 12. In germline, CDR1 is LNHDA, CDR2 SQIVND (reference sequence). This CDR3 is CASSPNSITSGQETQYF. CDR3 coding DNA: TGTGCCAGTAGTCCTAACTCAATTACTAGCGGCCAAGAGACCCAGTACTTC.

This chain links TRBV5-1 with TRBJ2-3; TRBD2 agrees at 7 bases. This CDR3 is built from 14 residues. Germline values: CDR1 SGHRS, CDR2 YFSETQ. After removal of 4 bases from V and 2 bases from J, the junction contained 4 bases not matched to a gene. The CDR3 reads CASSQLATTDTQYF. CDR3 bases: TGCGCCAGCAGCCAACTAGCGACCACAGATACGCAGTATTTT.

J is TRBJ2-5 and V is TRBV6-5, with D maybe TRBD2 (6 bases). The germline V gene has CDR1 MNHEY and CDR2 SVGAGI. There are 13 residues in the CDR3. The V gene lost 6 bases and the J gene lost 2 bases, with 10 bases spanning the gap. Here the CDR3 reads CASSTGRQETQYF. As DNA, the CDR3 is TGTGCCAGCAGCACCGGGAGACAAGAGACCCAGTACTTC.

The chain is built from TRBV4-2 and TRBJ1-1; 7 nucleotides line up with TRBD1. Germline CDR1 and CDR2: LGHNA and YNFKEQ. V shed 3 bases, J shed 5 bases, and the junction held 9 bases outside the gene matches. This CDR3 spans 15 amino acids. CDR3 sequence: CASSHLDRDRTEAFF. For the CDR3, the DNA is TGTGCCAGCAGCCACCTTGACAGGGATCGGACTGAAGCTTTCTTT.

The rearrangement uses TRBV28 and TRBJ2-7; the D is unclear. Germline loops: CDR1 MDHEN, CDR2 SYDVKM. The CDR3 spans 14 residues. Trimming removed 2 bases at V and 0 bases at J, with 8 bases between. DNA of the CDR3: TGTGCCAGCAGTTTAGTTCCCCACTCCTACGAGCAGTACTTC. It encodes CASSLVPHSYEQYF.

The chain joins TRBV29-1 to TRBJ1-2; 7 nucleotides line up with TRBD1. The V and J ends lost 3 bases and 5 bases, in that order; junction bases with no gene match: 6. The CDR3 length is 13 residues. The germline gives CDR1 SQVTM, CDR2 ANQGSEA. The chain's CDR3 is CSVERGLGYGYTF. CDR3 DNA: TGCAGCGTTGAGAGGGGGCTTGGGTATGGCTACACCTTC.